What follows are 29 T cell receptor beta chains derived from one specimen sequenced in a study of neurological immune-mediated disorders. TCRdb re-derived calls from the 5' RACE reads in MiXCR, one entry per CDR3 protein. The sample comprises 77,000 or so distinct CDR3 sequences, about 9.4% of which are singletons, and 1.5% to 2% rests with the top ten. The sequencing sample was made of PBMCs. Receptor source: a man aged 50 to 59 in good health.

This clonotype appeared a single time. The chain recombines TRBV18 with TRBJ2-7; D call uncertain. The germline V gene encodes CDR1 KGHSH and CDR2 LQKENI. Trimming removed 2 bases from V and 2 bases from J, with 10 bases in between. The CDR3 sequence is 14 residues long. CDR3 sequence (DNA): TGTGCCAGCTCACCAACGGAAGCTGCCTACGAGCAGTACTTC. This codes for CASSPTEAAYEQYF.

This clonotype was detected ten times or more. V is TRBV5-1 and J is TRBJ2-3, with 7 bases that match TRBD2. From germline, CDR1 is SGHRS and CDR2 YFSETQ. Trimming at V came to 1 base and at J to 2 bases, leaving 4 bases not matched to a gene. The CDR3 totals 15 residues. CDR3 nucleotide sequence: TGCGCCAGCAGCTTGCTCAGCGGGATCACAGATACGCAGTATTTT. Translating gives CASSLLSGITDTQYF.

This clonotype was seen at least ten times. The chain combines TRBV27 with TRBJ2-7; 9 bases are shared with TRBD2. The V gene's germline CDR1 is MNHEY and CDR2 SMNVEV (reference sequence). After removal of 5 bases from V and 4 bases from J, the junction contained 12 bases not matched to a gene. The CDR3 runs 16 residues. CDR3 amino acids: CASSTVNSGSFYEQYF. The CDR3 DNA is TGTGCCAGCAGTACTGTGAATAGCGGGAGTTTTTACGAGCAGTACTTC.

This clonotype came up many times. V gene TRBV5-1 combines with J gene TRBJ2-1; 9 bases fit TRBD1. CDR3 size: 15 residues. In germline, CDR1 is SGHRS, CDR2 YFSETQ. The junction had 6 bases not matched to a gene; V was cut back by 4 bases and J by 4 bases. The CDR3 sequence: CASSQGGQGYNEQFF. In DNA, the CDR3 is TGCGCCAGCAGCCAGGGGGGACAGGGTTACAATGAGCAGTTCTTC.

The sample holds many counts of this clonotype. The chain recombines TRBV5-1 with TRBJ2-3, with 8 positions matching TRBD2. V shed 4 bases and J 0 bases; nucleotides not matched to a gene: 13. From germline, CDR1 is SGHRS and CDR2 YFSETQ. This CDR3 comprises 18 residues. The CDR3 here is CASSPSSTSEASTDTQYF. In DNA, the CDR3 is TGCGCCAGCAGCCCTAGCTCGACTAGCGAAGCTAGCACAGATACGCAGTATTTT.

This clonotype was found many times. V and J are TRBV7-2 and TRBJ2-3; TRBD2 aligns across 12 bases. The CDR3 runs 16 residues. Germline V gene data show CDR1 as SGHTA and CDR2 as FQGNSA. Trimming removed 5 bases from V and 3 bases from J; junction bases left unmatched: 6. The CDR3 DNA is TGTGCCAGCAGCCCGTGGACTAGCGGGGTTACAGATACGCAGTATTTT. Its translation: CASSPWTSGVTDTQYF.

This clonotype was counted many times. The chain employs TRBV7-2 and TRBJ2-1; TRBD2 matches 10 bases. This CDR3 spans 16 amino acids. Per the germline V gene, CDR1 is SGHTA and CDR2 is FQGNSA. Trimming cost V 5 bases and J 4 bases; bases outside gene matches: 8. The CDR3 spells CASSTNGLADYNEQFF. The CDR3, as DNA: TGTGCCAGCAGCACGAACGGACTAGCGGATTACAATGAGCAGTTCTTC.

This clonotype has ten or more counts. V gene TRBV5-6 combines with J gene TRBJ2-3, with D unresolved. Per germline, CDR1 SGHDT and CDR2 YYEEEE. This CDR3 contains 15 residues. Between the trimmed V and J ends, which lost 4 bases and 2 bases, there was a span of 14 bases. CDR3 nucleotides: TGTGCCAGCAGCGTCCGGCACACCTACACAGATACGCAGTATTTT. Its protein is CASSVRHTYTDTQYF.

This clonotype was seen at least ten times. J is TRBJ2-7 and V is TRBV7-8; tentative D call: TRBD1 (6 bases). This CDR3 contains 15 residues. Between the trimmed V and J ends, which lost 5 bases and 5 bases, there was a span of 19 bases. CDR1 SGHVS and CDR2 FQNEAQ come from the germline V gene. CDR3 residues: CASSTLDSFLHEQYF. CDR3 DNA: TGTGCCAGCAGCACATTGGACAGCTTTCTCCACGAGCAGTACTTC.

This clonotype occurred many times. As DNA, the CDR3 is TGTGCCAGCAGCGCAAGCGGGAGGCTACCCTACGAGCAGTACTTC. Its protein is CASSASGRLPYEQYF. J is TRBJ2-7 and V is TRBV12-3 or TRBV12-4; TRBD2 aligns across 9 bases. There are 15 residues in the CDR3. The trim removed 6 bases at V and 2 bases at J, leaving 8 bases unmatched.

This clonotype was observed at least ten times. The gene calls are TRBV5-1 and TRBJ2-3, with D perhaps matching TRBD1 (5 bases). Deletions cut 2 bases from V and 4 bases from J, with 11 bases between. This CDR3 is 14 amino acids long. Germline values: CDR1 SGHRS, CDR2 YFSETQ. The chain's CDR3 is CASSFQGRADTQYF. CDR3 in DNA: TGCGCCAGCAGCTTTCAGGGTCGGGCAGATACGCAGTATTTT. Supplemented by reference TRBV5-1 and TRBJ2-3, the full variable domain reads KAGVTQTPRYLIKTRGQQVTLSCSPISGHRSVSWYQQTPGQGLQFLFEYFSETQRNKGNFPGRFSGRQFSNSRSEMNVSTLELGDSALYLCASSFQGRADTQYFGPGTRLTVL.

Ten or more counts support this clonotype. The rearrangement joins TRBV3-1 to TRBJ1-2; maybe TRBD1 (5 bases). From germline, CDR1 is LGHDT and CDR2 YNNKEL (reference sequence). The V gene lost 1 base and the J gene lost 8 bases, with 11 bases spanning the gap. This CDR3 region has 13 residues. The CDR3 here is CASSQGGGRGYTF. The CDR3 DNA reads as TGTGCCAGCAGCCAAGGGGGCGGCCGCGGCTACACCTTC.

Many counts were recorded for this clonotype. V is TRBV7-6 and J is TRBJ2-5; 15 nucleotides match TRBD2. CDR1 is SGHVS and CDR2 is FNYEAQ in the germline V gene. V gave up 2 bases and J gave up 5 bases; unmatched junction bases: 6. CDR3 size: 17 residues. CDR3 DNA sequence: TGTGCCAGCAGCTTAAGGACTAGCGGGGGGGCCGACGAGACCCAGTACTTC. This gives the protein CASSLRTSGGADETQYF.

This clonotype was picked up many times. The genes are TRBV28 and TRBJ2-1; 7 bases fit TRBD2. Per germline, CDR1 MDHEN and CDR2 SYDVKM. The ends lost 5 bases at V and 1 base at J; junction bases unmatched: 2. The CDR3 has 14 amino acids. The CDR3 loop is CASSPRGSYNEQFF. CDR3 DNA: TGTGCCAGCAGTCCGCGGGGGTCCTACAATGAGCAGTTCTTC. The full variable domain, completed using reference TRBV28 and TRBJ2-1, is DVKVTQSSRYLVKRTGEKVFLECVQDMDHENMFWYRQDPGLGLRLIYFSYDVKMKEKGDIPEGYSVSREKKERFSLILESASTNQTSMYLCASSPRGSYNEQFFGPGTRLTVL.

The table lists this clonotype with many counts. The CDR3 nucleotides read TGTGCCAGCAGCATAAACAGGGGGATGAATCAGCCCCAGCATTTT. Amino acids: CASSINRGMNQPQHF. This sequence joins TRBV13 and TRBJ1-5, with 8 nucleotides matching TRBD1. With 5 bases clipped from V and 4 bases from J, the junction kept 7 bases outside the gene matches. The germline V gene has CDR1 PRHDT and CDR2 FYEKMQ (reference sequence). The CDR3 runs 15 residues.

At least ten counts were recorded for this clonotype. The chain employs TRBV29-1 and TRBJ2-7; TRBD2 might be the D (5 bases). V dropped 4 bases and J dropped 1 base, with 11 bases sitting between them. The CDR3 is made up of 13 amino acids. Germline V CDR1 and CDR2: SQVTM, ANQGSEA. This chain's CDR3 is CSVGSGLSYEQYF. For the CDR3, the DNA is TGCAGCGTTGGCTCGGGATTGTCCTACGAGCAGTACTTC.

In its sample, this clonotype was seen many times. The gene calls are TRBV5-1 and TRBJ2-5; 7 nucleotides match TRBD1. CDR1 is SGHRS, CDR2 YFSETQ, per germline. V lost 6 bases to trimming and J lost 2 bases; unmatched junction nucleotides: 7. The CDR3 length is 14 residues. CDR3: CASKRWGQQETQYF. In nucleotides, the CDR3 is TGCGCCAGCAAGCGGTGGGGACAGCAAGAGACCCAGTACTTC.

This clonotype appeared many times. J is TRBJ1-1 and V is TRBV6-1; D is ambiguous. V gave up 6 bases and J gave up 1 base, with 12 bases separating them. The germline V gene has CDR1 MNHNS and CDR2 SASEGT. This CDR3 contains 14 residues. The CDR3 reads CASSQWLENTEAFF. CDR3 DNA sequence: TGTGCCAGCAGCCAATGGCTGGAGAACACTGAAGCTTTCTTT.

This clonotype appeared a few times. This may be a read error, as it is one base from a much larger clone. The chain employs TRBV29-1 and TRBJ1-4, with a weak D call TRBD1 (5 bases). The CDR3 extends over 12 amino acids. Germline assignment: CDR1 SQVTM and CDR2 ANQGSEA. CDR3 sequence reads: CSVRDGNENLFF. CDR3 bases: TGCAGCGTCCGGGACGGGAATGAAAACCTGTTTTTT.

This clonotype was seen many times. The rearrangement uses TRBV5-1 and TRBJ2-5, with 8 positions matching TRBD2. V was pared by 4 bases and J by 5 bases, with 13 bases of the junction left unmatched. The CDR3 totals 16 residues. Per the germline V gene, CDR1 is SGHRS and CDR2 is YFSETQ. The CDR3 here is CASSPLPYGGGETQYF. The DNA of the CDR3 is TGCGCCAGCAGCCCCTTGCCCTATGGCGGGGGGGAGACCCAGTACTTC.

This clonotype was seen a handful of times. J is TRBJ2-3 and V is TRBV20-1; no definite D call. CDR1 and CDR2 from the germline V gene are DFQATT and SNEGSKA (reference sequence). The germline V and J ends were trimmed by 0 bases and 0 bases, with 4 bases remaining between them. The CDR3 consists of 13 residues. Here the CDR3 DNA reads TGCAGTGCTAGAGATTCTAGCACAGATACGCAGTATTTT. Translation: CSARDSSTDTQYF.

There are many counts of this clonotype. This chain joins TRBV7-3 and TRBJ2-3; a possible D gene is TRBD2 (6 bases). Between the trimmed V and J ends, which lost 5 bases and 5 bases, there was a span of 23 bases. This CDR3 contains 17 residues. The germline gives CDR1 SGHTA, CDR2 FQGTGA. CDR3 protein: CASSPTGGTPGGDTQYF. The CDR3, as DNA: TGTGCCAGCAGCCCCACGGGCGGGACCCCCGGCGGAGATACGCAGTATTTT.

This clonotype was recorded at least ten times. The chain is built from TRBV20-1 and TRBJ1-2, with a tentative D call TRBD1 (5 bases). The CDR3 loop spans 11 amino acids. The germline V and J ends were trimmed by 0 bases and 6 bases, with 5 bases remaining between them. Germline V lookup: CDR1 DFQATT, CDR2 SNEGSKA (reference sequence). The CDR3 loop is CSAREGHGYTF. The DNA for the CDR3 is TGCAGTGCTAGAGAGGGGCATGGCTACACCTTC.

Only a few counts were recorded for this clonotype. This CDR3 is CASSYVGAGGASEQFF. The DNA of the CDR3 is TGTGCCAGCAGTTATGTTGGCGCGGGGGGGGCGAGTGAGCAGTTCTTC. V usage is TRBV6-2 or TRBV6-3 and J usage is TRBJ2-1, with 9 bases that match TRBD2. The junction had 12 bases not matched to a gene; V was cut back by 3 bases and J by 9 bases. This CDR3 has 16 residues. Germline V gene lookup returns CDR1 MNHEY and CDR2 SVGEGT.

The table lists this clonotype with many counts. The chain uses TRBV7-2 and TRBJ2-1; D not certain. Deletions cut 0 bases from V and 4 bases from J, with 19 bases between. CDR3 size: 18 residues. Germline values: CDR1 SGHTA, CDR2 FQGNSA. In DNA form, the CDR3 reads TGTGCCAGCAGCTTAGCGCTAGGAGACTCCCCGAGATACAATGAGCAGTTCTTC. Its translation: CASSLALGDSPRYNEQFF. The entire variable domain, with the rest obtained from reference TRBV7-2 and TRBJ2-1, is as follows: GAGVSQSPSNKVTEKGKDVELRCDPISGHTALYWYRQSLGQGLEFLIYFQGNSAPDKSGLPSDRFSAERTGGSVSTLTIQRTQQEDSAVYLCASSLALGDSPRYNEQFFGPGTRLTVL.

Turning to this clonotype: This clone may be a read error of a much larger clone one base away. The genes are TRBV5-1 and TRBJ1-1; TRBD1 aligns across 7 bases. Germline trimming cut 2 bases from V and 3 bases from J; bases unmatched to any gene: 4. CDR1 SGHRS and CDR2 YFSETQ come from the germline V gene. This CDR3 is 14 amino acids long. The CDR3: CASSFQGGDTEAFF. The CDR3 DNA reads as TGCGCCAGCAGCTTTCAGGGGGGCGACACTGAAGCTTTCTTT.

The genes are TRBV28 and TRBJ2-2; either TRBD1 or TRBD2 may fit D (5 bases each). The V gene's germline CDR1 is MDHEN and CDR2 SYDVKM. V shed 4 bases and J shed 8 bases, with 26 bases lying between them. The CDR3 has 18 amino acids. The CDR3 sequence is CASSSRSTSGWDAGELFF. The CDR3, as DNA: TGTGCCAGCAGTTCCAGATCAACCTCAGGGTGGGACGCAGGGGAGCTGTTTTTT.

This clonotype was observed at least ten times. This chain joins TRBV5-1 and TRBJ2-5, with TRBD1 matching over 10 bases. Germline-derived CDR1 and CDR2 are SGHRS and YFSETQ. The CDR3 is 16 amino acids. V trimming: 0 bases; J trimming: 5 bases; junction bases outside the gene matches: 7. The CDR3 sequence is CASSLGPGTGAETQYF. The CDR3 coding sequence is TGCGCCAGCAGCTTGGGCCCCGGGACAGGGGCCGAGACCCAGTACTTC.

The chain joins TRBV6-5 to TRBJ1-5; a possible D gene is TRBD1 (5 bases). In germline, CDR1 is MNHEY, CDR2 SVGAGI. V lost 7 bases and J 1 base, leaving 8 bases between the germline ends. This CDR3 comprises 13 residues. The CDR3 DNA sequence: TGTGCCAGCATGGCAGGGAGCAATCAGCCCCAGCATTTT. The encoded protein is CASMAGSNQPQHF.